The 28 T cell receptor beta chains presented below share a single source sample, sequenced in a study of shared clonotypes between healthy human individuals (dated by TCRdb to the early 2020s). The library was made by the immunoSEQ multiplex PCR assay. Imported from immuneACCESS, the table was reduced by TCRdb to in-frame sequences with V and J called. These copies leave out some clones; in studies compared against another copy, an unresolved V gene accounts for under half, and the cause of the remainder is not known. Within this sample are approximately 2.1 million clones, with approximately 93% of them counted one time only. The top ten clones comprise 0.35% to 0.45% of the sample. Sample: naive CD4+ T cells from PBMCs. The cell subset or site label of this sample denotes: CD45RA+ positively selected. The origin of the receptors is a man in his late teens or twenties in good health. Some clones in this sample may be carry-over from other donors' samples.

The CDR3 region has the DNA TGTGCCAGCAGTGAAATTAGCGAGCAAGAGACCCAGTACTTC. This sequence encodes CASSEISEQETQYF. The V call is TRBV2, the J call TRBJ2-5; the D gene is possibly TRBD2 (5 bases). This CDR3 has 14 amino acids. In germline, CDR1 is SNHLY, CDR2 FYNNEI. The V gene lost 2 bases and the J gene lost 2 bases, with 9 bases spanning the gap.

CDR3 DNA sequence: TGCGCCAGCAGCCAAGATCTAGGCGGGAGCCTACGCACAGATACGCAGTATTTT. It codes for CASSQDLGGSLRTDTQYF. This sequence joins TRBV4-1 and TRBJ2-3, with 7 bases identical to TRBD2. This CDR3 is built from 18 residues. J lost 1 base, V lost 0 bases, and 10 bases had no gene match. Germline CDR1 is MGHRA and CDR2 is YSYEKL.

The chain joins TRBV7-2 to TRBJ2-5; D call uncertain. The V gene lost 5 bases and the J gene lost 5 bases, with 12 bases spanning the gap. The CDR3 runs 13 residues. Germline loops: CDR1 SGHTA, CDR2 FQGNSA. In DNA form, the CDR3 reads TGTGCCAGCAGCAACCGGAGTCCCGAGACCCAGTACTTC. Translation gives CASSNRSPETQYF. Full variable domain (missing parts from reference TRBV7-2 and TRBJ2-5): GAGVSQSPSNKVTEKGKDVELRCDPISGHTALYWYRQSLGQGLEFLIYFQGNSAPDKSGLPSDRFSAERTGGSVSTLTIQRTQQEDSAVYLCASSNRSPETQYFGPGTRLLVL.

The chain links TRBV6-6 to TRBJ2-7; D not resolved. V lost 2 bases and J lost 3, with 11 bases in between. Germline V gene lookup returns CDR1 MNHNY and CDR2 SVGAGI (reference sequence). This CDR3 is built from 14 residues. For the CDR3, the DNA is TGTGCCAGCAGTTACGGCGGAATATTCTACGAGCAGTACTTC. Its protein is CASSYGGIFYEQYF.

The rearrangement joins TRBV6-5 to TRBJ2-7; no clear D. V gave up 7 bases and J gave up 7 bases, with 20 bases separating them. The CDR3 is 14 residues long. The germline V gene has CDR1 MNHEY and CDR2 SVGAGI. As DNA, the CDR3 is TGTGCCAGCAAATTGTCCGGATTTGGGCGGGAGCAGTACTTC. Amino acids: CASKLSGFGREQYF.

V gene TRBV4-1 combines with J gene TRBJ2-7; D assignment may be TRBD1 or TRBD2 (5 bases each). CDR1 and CDR2 (germline): MGHRA, YSYEKL. V was pared by 0 bases and J by 1 base, with 13 bases between. The length of the CDR3 is 16 residues. CDR3 sequence reads: CASSQDTRAGSYEQYF. CDR3 in DNA: TGCGCCAGCAGCCAAGATACGAGGGCAGGGTCCTACGAGCAGTACTTC.

This sequence joins TRBV28 and TRBJ1-4; D is ambiguous. Germline CDR1 MDHEN, CDR2 SYDVKM. The CDR3 covers 12 residues. Trimming removed 3 bases at V and 15 bases at J, with 14 bases between. For the CDR3, the DNA is TGTGCCAGCAGTTTCCAGCACGGCGGGGTGTTTTTT. Translated: CASSFQHGGVFF.

The J gene is TRBJ1-2, the V gene TRBV5-5, with 7 bases lining up with TRBD1. From germline, CDR1 is SGHKS and CDR2 YYEKEE (reference sequence). The CDR3 loop spans 13 amino acids. Trimming at V came to 2 bases and at J to 4 bases, leaving 2 bases not matched to a gene. The CDR3 region has the DNA TGTGCCAGCAGCTTCGACAGGGCCTATGGCTACACCTTC. Translating gives CASSFDRAYGYTF.

The CDR3 is CASSLNPKARYSYNEQFF. CDR3 sequence (DNA): TGCGCCAGCAGCTTGAACCCCAAGGCTCGCTACTCCTACAATGAGCAGTTCTTC. The chain combines TRBV5-1 with TRBJ2-1; D remains ambiguous. The CDR3 length is 18 residues. The V gene's germline CDR1 is SGHRS and CDR2 YFSETQ. The V and J ends lost 1 base and 0 bases respectively, with 17 bases between them. Complete variable domain (other parts from reference TRBV5-1 and TRBJ2-1): KAGVTQTPRYLIKTRGQQVTLSCSPISGHRSVSWYQQTPGQGLQFLFEYFSETQRNKGNFPGRFSGRQFSNSRSEMNVSTLELGDSALYLCASSLNPKARYSYNEQFFGPGTRLTVL.

V is TRBV29-1 and J is TRBJ2-5; weak D call: TRBD1 (5 bases). This CDR3 is 13 amino acids long. Germline loops: CDR1 SQVTM, CDR2 ANQGSEA. V lost 6 bases to trimming and J lost 4 bases, with 15 bases between them. In DNA, the CDR3 is TGCAGCGTAGACGGACACCCGGGAGAGACCCAGTACTTC. It specifies CSVDGHPGETQYF.

The chain has TRBV5-1 and TRBJ2-4; D is possibly TRBD2 (5 bases). Germline V gene lookup returns CDR1 SGHRS and CDR2 YFSETQ. The ends were cut back, 4 bases at V and 1 base at J, with 18 bases in the middle. This CDR3 contains 17 residues. The DNA for the CDR3 is TGCGCCAGCAGCGCCGCGACGGACTCCTGGGCCAAAAACATTCAGTACTTC. Encoded protein: CASSAATDSWAKNIQYF. Full variable domain (rest looked up from reference TRBV5-1 and TRBJ2-4): KAGVTQTPRYLIKTRGQQVTLSCSPISGHRSVSWYQQTPGQGLQFLFEYFSETQRNKGNFPGRFSGRQFSNSRSEMNVSTLELGDSALYLCASSAATDSWAKNIQYFGAGTRLSVL.

The chain employs TRBV4-1 and TRBJ2-1, with D perhaps assigned TRBD1 or TRBD2 (6 bases each). CDR1 is MGHRA, CDR2 YSYEKL, per germline. V was trimmed by 4 bases and J by 16 bases, leaving 17 bases between them. The length of the CDR3 is 12 residues. CDR3 in amino acids: CASSRGGLPLFF. The CDR3 DNA is TGCGCCAGCAGCCGAGGGGGACTCCCGTTATTCTTC.

The chain carries TRBV9 and TRBJ1-1; D is undetermined. Between the trimmed V and J ends, which lost 4 bases and 0 bases, there was a span of 16 bases. Germline V gives CDR1 SGDLS, CDR2 YYNGEE. The CDR3 runs to 16 residues. Here the CDR3 DNA reads TGTGCCAGCAGCCCCCAAGAAGCGTCTCTGAACACTGAAGCTTTCTTT. This codes for CASSPQEASLNTEAFF.

Only one count was recorded for this clone. V is TRBV2 and J is TRBJ2-2, with D possibly being TRBD2 (5 bases). Deletions cut 4 bases from V and 8 bases from J, with 14 bases between. This CDR3 spans 14 amino acids. Germline loops: CDR1 SNHLY, CDR2 FYNNEI. The DNA for the CDR3 is TGTGCCAGCAGTGTATCCCCGGGAAGAGGGGAGCTGTTTTTT. It translates to CASSVSPGRGELFF.

The V and J genes are TRBV28 and TRBJ2-7; D is uncertain. The CDR3 totals 16 residues. Germline CDR1 reads MDHEN; CDR2 reads SYDVKM. Deletions cut 6 bases from V and 1 base from J, with 19 bases between. CDR3: CASSPSLLGFSYEQYF. The CDR3 bases are TGTGCCAGCAGCCCATCACTATTGGGTTTTTCCTACGAGCAGTACTTC.

This chain connects TRBV28 to TRBJ2-5; 7 bases are a match to TRBD2. Germline-derived CDR1 and CDR2 are MDHEN and SYDVKM. The CDR3 extends over 18 amino acids. Germline trimming cut 4 bases from V and 3 bases from J; bases unmatched to any gene: 17. The CDR3 loop is CASSSPPGRESLEETQYF. Written as DNA, the CDR3 is TGTGCCAGCAGTTCCCCTCCGGGGAGGGAGTCTTTAGAAGAGACCCAGTACTTC.

The chain joins TRBV30 to TRBJ2-1; possibly TRBD1 or TRBD2 for D (5 bases each). This CDR3 comprises 14 residues. CDR1 GTSNPN and CDR2 SVGIG come from the germline V gene (reference sequence). The V gene lost 1 base and the J gene lost 2 bases, with 9 bases spanning the gap. The CDR3 DNA sequence: TGTGCCTGGAGTGCCGGGACGGCCTACAATGAGCAGTTCTTC. It is translated as CAWSAGTAYNEQFF.

V and J are TRBV19 and TRBJ2-7, with D possibly matching TRBD2 (6 bases). V lost 7 bases, J lost 2 bases, and 12 bases lay in between. This CDR3 has 13 residues. The germline V gene has CDR1 LNHDA and CDR2 SQIVND (reference sequence). Here the CDR3 DNA reads TGTGCCAGTACCGGGACTGCAGCCTACGAGCAGTACTTC. Amino acid sequence: CASTGTAAYEQYF.

This clone has a single count. The chain joins TRBV7-9 to TRBJ2-3; 7 bases fit TRBD2. In germline, CDR1 is SEHNR, CDR2 FQNEAQ (reference sequence). Trimming cost V 5 bases and J 0 bases; bases outside gene matches: 8. This CDR3 contains 16 residues. CDR3 nucleotide sequence: TGTGCCAGCAGCCGCCGACTAGCACGTAGCACAGATACGCAGTATTTT. It codes for CASSRRLARSTDTQYF.

This clone has a handful of counts. V gene TRBV14 combines with J gene TRBJ1-4; no clear D gene. V shed 5 bases and J shed 14 bases, with 15 bases lying between them. Germline values: CDR1 SGHDN, CDR2 FVKESK. The CDR3 totals 12 residues. CDR3 protein: CASSSLDRKLFF. CDR3 bases: TGTGCCAGCAGCTCCTTGGATCGTAAGCTGTTTTTT.

Here the CDR3 DNA reads TGCGCCAGCAGCTTGGACGAGGGCAGGGGAGAGCAGTACTTC. This gives the protein CASSLDEGRGEQYF. The rearrangement joins TRBV5-1 to TRBJ2-7; TRBD1 is a possible D gene (6 bases). The CDR3 is made up of 14 amino acids. The germline V gene has CDR1 SGHRS and CDR2 YFSETQ. The germline V and J ends were trimmed by 0 bases and 7 bases, with 14 bases remaining between them.

Regarding this clone: A junction end diverges from the germline sequence, so it may reflect a read error. The V gene is TRBV7-8, the J gene TRBJ1-2, with 12 bases aligning to TRBD1. The CDR3 is 15 amino acids. Germline V gene lookup returns CDR1 SGHVS and CDR2 FQNEAQ. CDR3 residues: CASSPLGQGAFGHTF. Written as DNA, the CDR3 is TGTGCCAGCAGCCCGTTGGGACAGGGGGCGTTTGGCCACACCTTC.

The chain is built from TRBV5-1 and TRBJ2-1; weak D call: TRBD1 (7 bases). Trimming stripped 7 bases from V and 5 bases from J, with 16 bases between. CDR1 SGHRS and CDR2 YFSETQ come from the germline V gene. CDR3 length equals 14 residues. This CDR3 reads CASRQGGVNNEQFF. The CDR3 region has the DNA TGCGCCAGCCGACAGGGCGGGGTCAACAATGAGCAGTTCTTC.

The chain employs TRBV5-1 and TRBJ2-5; 8 positions match TRBD2. After removal of 4 bases from V and 5 bases from J, the junction contained 10 bases not matched to a gene. Per germline, CDR1 SGHRS and CDR2 YFSETQ. This CDR3 contains 15 residues. The CDR3 is CASSIPGTRGETQYF. The CDR3 region has the DNA TGCGCCAGCAGCATTCCCGGGACTAGAGGGGAGACCCAGTACTTC. The full variable domain, its missing parts supplied by reference TRBV5-1 and TRBJ2-5, is KAGVTQTPRYLIKTRGQQVTLSCSPISGHRSVSWYQQTPGQGLQFLFEYFSETQRNKGNFPGRFSGRQFSNSRSEMNVSTLELGDSALYLCASSIPGTRGETQYFGPGTRLLVL.

The J gene is TRBJ2-7, the V gene TRBV7-9; a weak D match, TRBD2 (5 bases). The CDR3 runs to 15 residues. CDR1 SEHNR and CDR2 FQNEAQ come from the germline V gene (reference sequence). Trimming pared 5 bases from V and 3 bases from J, leaving 17 bases between. The CDR3: CASSGSSEGSYEQYF. The CDR3 nucleotides read TGTGCCAGCAGCGGGTCCTCAGAGGGTAGCTACGAGCAGTACTTC.

This clone was picked up a small number of times. The chain links TRBV5-1 to TRBJ1-1, with 9 bases aligning to TRBD1. The CDR3 spans 14 residues. The germline CDR1 and CDR2 sequences are SGHRS and YFSETQ. The J segment lost 5 bases and the V segment lost 3 bases, leaving 5 bases of the junction unmatched. The CDR3 here is CASSSGDRATEAFF. CDR3 coding DNA: TGCGCCAGCAGCTCCGGGGACAGGGCGACTGAAGCTTTCTTT.

The V call is TRBV2, the J call TRBJ2-2; a weak D match, TRBD2 (6 bases). Germline CDR1 and CDR2: SNHLY and FYNNEI. CDR3 length: 14 residues. Trimming took off 7 bases at V and 2 bases at J, with 11 bases between the two ends. CDR3 nucleotide sequence: TGTGCCAGCATGGACTACTTAAACACCGGGGAGCTGTTTTTT. It yields the protein CASMDYLNTGELFF.

Only a few counts were recorded for this clone. The chain has TRBV4-2 and TRBJ2-7; 11 bases agree with TRBD1. Germline CDR1 is LGHNA and CDR2 is YNFKEQ. Losses at the gene ends were 3 bases for V and 2 bases for J; bases not matched to a gene: 0. The CDR3 length is 14 residues. The CDR3 DNA sequence: TGTGCCAGCAGCCAGGGACAGGGGGCCTACGAGCAGTACTTC. The encoded protein is CASSQGQGAYEQYF.